Listed here is a single T cell receptor (beta chain). The CDR3 has 17 residues. TCRdb reanalyzed the 5' RACE reads, giving one entry per CDR3 protein sequence and no DNA. Seen in this sample are some 460,000 distinct CDR3 sequences; the ten most common clones hold around 1.4%. This sample is part of a study of T cells expressing NK-cell markers. Specimen: blood T cells: a sorted CD56 or NKG2C T cell subset, CD4+ or CD8+ T cells, or bulk PBMC T cells (not recorded which). This sequence joins TRBV12-3 or TRBV12-4 and TRBJ2-3; TCRdb's D call, TRBD2, is unchecked because there is no DNA. The clonotype comes from a woman in her forties or fifties in good health. CDR3: CASSFGNSGVRTDTQYF.